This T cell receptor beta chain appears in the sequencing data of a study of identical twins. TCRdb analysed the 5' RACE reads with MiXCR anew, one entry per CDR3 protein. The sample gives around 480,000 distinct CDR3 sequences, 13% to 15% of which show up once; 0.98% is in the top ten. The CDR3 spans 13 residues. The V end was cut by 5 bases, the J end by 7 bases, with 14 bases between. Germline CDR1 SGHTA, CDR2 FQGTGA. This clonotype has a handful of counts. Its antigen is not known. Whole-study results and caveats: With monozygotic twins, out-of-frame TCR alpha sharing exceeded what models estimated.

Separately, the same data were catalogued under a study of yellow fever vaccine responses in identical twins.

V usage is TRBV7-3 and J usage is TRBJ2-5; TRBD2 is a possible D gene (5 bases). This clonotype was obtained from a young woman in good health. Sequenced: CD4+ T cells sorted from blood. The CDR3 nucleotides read TGTGCCAGCAGCCCCCGAGTTCGGGGGACCCAGTACTTC. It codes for CASSPRVRGTQYF.